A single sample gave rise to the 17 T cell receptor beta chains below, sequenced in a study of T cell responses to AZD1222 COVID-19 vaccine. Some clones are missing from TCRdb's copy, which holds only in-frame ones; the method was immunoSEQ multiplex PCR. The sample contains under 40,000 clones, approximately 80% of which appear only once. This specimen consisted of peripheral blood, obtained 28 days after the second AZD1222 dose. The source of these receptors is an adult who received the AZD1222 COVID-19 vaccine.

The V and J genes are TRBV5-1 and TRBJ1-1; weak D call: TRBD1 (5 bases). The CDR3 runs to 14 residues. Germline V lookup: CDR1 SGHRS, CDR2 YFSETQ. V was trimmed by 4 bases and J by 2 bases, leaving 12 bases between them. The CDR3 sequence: CASSRRDGNTEAFF. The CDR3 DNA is TGCGCCAGCAGCCGCCGGGACGGCAACACTGAAGCTTTCTTT.

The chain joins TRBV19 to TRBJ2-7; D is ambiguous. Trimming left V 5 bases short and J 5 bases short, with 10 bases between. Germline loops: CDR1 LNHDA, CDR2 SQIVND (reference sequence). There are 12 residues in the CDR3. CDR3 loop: CASSLDGDEQYF. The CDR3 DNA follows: TGTGCCAGTAGTTTGGACGGCGACGAGCAGTACTTC. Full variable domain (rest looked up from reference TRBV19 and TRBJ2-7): DGGITQSPKYLFRKEGQNVTLSCEQNLNHDAMYWYRQDPGQGLRLIYYSQIVNDFQKGDIAEGYSVSREKKESFPLTVTSAQKNPTAFYLCASSLDGDEQYFGPGTRLTVT.

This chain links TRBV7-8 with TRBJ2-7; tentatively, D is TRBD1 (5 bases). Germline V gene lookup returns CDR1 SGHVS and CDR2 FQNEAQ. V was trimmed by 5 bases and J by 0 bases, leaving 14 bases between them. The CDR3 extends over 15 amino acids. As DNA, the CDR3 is TGTGCCAGCAGCCCCAGACAGCGTAGCTCCTACGAGCAGTACGTC. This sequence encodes CASSPRQRSSYEQYV.

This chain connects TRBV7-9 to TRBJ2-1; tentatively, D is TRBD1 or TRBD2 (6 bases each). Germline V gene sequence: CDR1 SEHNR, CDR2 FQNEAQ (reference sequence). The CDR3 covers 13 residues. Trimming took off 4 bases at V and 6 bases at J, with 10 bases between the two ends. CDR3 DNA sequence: TGTGCCAGCAGCTCCGGGGGCTTCAATGAGCAGTTCTTC. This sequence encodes CASSSGGFNEQFF.

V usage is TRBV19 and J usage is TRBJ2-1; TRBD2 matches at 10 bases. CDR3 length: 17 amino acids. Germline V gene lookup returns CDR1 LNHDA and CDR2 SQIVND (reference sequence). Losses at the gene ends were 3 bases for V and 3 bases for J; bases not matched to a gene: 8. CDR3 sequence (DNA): TGTGCCAGTAGTATTAGGCCTAGCGGGAGCCTCTACAATGAGCAGTTCTTC. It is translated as CASSIRPSGSLYNEQFF. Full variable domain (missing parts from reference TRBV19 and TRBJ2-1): DGGITQSPKYLFRKEGQNVTLSCEQNLNHDAMYWYRQDPGQGLRLIYYSQIVNDFQKGDIAEGYSVSREKKESFPLTVTSAQKNPTAFYLCASSIRPSGSLYNEQFFGPGTRLTVL.

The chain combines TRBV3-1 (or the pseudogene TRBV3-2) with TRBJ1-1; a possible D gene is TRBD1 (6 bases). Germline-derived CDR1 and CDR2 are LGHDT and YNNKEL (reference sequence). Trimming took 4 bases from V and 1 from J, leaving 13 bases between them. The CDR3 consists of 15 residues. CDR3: CASSPQGLPNTEAFF. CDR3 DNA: TGTGCCAGCAGCCCACAGGGACTACCGAACACTGAAGCTTTCTTT.

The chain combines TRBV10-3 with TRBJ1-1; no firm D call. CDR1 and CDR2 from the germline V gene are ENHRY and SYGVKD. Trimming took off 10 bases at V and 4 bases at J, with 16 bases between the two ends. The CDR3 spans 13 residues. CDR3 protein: CATRMASSTEAFF. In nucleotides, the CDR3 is TGTGCCACCCGCATGGCCTCCAGCACTGAAGCTTTCTTT.

CDR3 amino acids: CASSVTGQPYNEQFF. The CDR3 nucleotides read TGTGCCAGCAGCGTGACAGGTCAGCCCTACAATGAGCAGTTCTTC. This chain joins TRBV9 and TRBJ2-1; D is possibly TRBD1 (6 bases). The CDR3 spans 15 residues. Per the germline V gene, CDR1 is SGDLS and CDR2 is YYNGEE. V lost 2 bases and J 2 bases, leaving 11 bases between the germline ends.

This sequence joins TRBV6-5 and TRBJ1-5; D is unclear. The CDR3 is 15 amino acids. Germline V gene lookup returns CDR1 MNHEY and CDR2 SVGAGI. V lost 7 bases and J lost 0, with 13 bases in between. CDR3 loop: CASMSLNPSNQPQHF. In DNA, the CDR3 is TGTGCCAGCATGTCCCTGAACCCTAGCAATCAGCCCCAGCATTTT.

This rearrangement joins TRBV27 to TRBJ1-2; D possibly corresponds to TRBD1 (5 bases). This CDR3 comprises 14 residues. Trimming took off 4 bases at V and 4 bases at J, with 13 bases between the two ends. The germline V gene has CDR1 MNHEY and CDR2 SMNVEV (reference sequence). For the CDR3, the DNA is TGTGCCAGCAGTTCCCAGGGTATTGCCTATGGCTACACCTTC. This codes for CASSSQGIAYGYTF.

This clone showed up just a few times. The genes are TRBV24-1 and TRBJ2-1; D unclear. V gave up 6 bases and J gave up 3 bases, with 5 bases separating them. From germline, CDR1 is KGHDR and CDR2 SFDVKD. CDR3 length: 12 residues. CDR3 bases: TGTGCCACCAGTAACTTCTACAATGAGCAGTTCTTC. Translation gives CATSNFYNEQFF.

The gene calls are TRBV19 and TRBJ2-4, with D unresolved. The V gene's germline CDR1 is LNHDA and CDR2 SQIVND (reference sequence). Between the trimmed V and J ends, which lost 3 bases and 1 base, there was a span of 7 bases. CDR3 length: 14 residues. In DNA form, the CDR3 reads TGTGCCAGTAGTATCCCCTATGCCAAAAACATTCAGTACTTC. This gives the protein CASSIPYAKNIQYF.

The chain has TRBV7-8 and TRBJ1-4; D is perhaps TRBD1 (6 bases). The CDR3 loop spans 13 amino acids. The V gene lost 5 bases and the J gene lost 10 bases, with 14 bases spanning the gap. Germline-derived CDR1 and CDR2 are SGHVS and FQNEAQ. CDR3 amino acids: CASSEGGKGKLFF. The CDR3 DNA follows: TGTGCCAGCAGCGAGGGGGGGAAAGGAAAACTGTTTTTT.

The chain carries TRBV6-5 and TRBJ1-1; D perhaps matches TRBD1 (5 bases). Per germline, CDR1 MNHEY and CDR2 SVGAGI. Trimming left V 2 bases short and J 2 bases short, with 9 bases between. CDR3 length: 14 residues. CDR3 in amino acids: CASSYRTPNTEAFF. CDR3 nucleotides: TGTGCCAGCAGTTACAGGACACCCAACACTGAAGCTTTCTTT.

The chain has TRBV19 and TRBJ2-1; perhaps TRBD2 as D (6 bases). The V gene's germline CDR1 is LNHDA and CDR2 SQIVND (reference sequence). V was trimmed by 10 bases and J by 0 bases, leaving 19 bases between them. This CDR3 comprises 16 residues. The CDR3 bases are TGTGCCACGAAAGCGGGCTTCGGCGGCTCCTACAATGAGCAGTTCTTC. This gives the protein CATKAGFGGSYNEQFF. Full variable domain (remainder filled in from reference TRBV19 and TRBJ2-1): DGGITQSPKYLFRKEGQNVTLSCEQNLNHDAMYWYRQDPGQGLRLIYYSQIVNDFQKGDIAEGYSVSREKKESFPLTVTSAQKNPTAFYLCATKAGFGGSYNEQFFGPGTRLTVL.

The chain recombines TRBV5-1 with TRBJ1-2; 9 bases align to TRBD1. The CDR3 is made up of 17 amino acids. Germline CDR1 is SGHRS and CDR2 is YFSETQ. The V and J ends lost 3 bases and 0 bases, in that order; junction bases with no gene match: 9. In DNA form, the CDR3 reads TGCGCCAGCAGCTCGAAGGACAGGGGCGACGCTAACTATGGCTACACCTTC. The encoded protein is CASSSKDRGDANYGYTF.

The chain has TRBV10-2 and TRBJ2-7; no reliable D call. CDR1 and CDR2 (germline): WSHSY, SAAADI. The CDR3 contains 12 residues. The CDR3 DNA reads TGCGCCAGCAGTGATGGTTCCTCCGAGCAGTACGTC. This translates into CASSDGSSEQYV.